These 26 T cell receptor beta chains were all obtained from the same sample, sequenced in a study of T cell repertoires in cytomegalovirus infection. TCRdb recomputed calls from the reads with MiXCR, one row per CDR3 protein. The sample has 200,000 or so distinct CDR3 sequences; under 30% are singletons. Sequenced: PBMCs. The source of these receptors is a human donor in good health (CMV status not recorded). Some clones in this sample may be carry-over from other donors' samples.

The chain is built from TRBV29-1 and TRBJ1-1, with D possibly matching TRBD1 (5 bases). V lost 7 bases, J lost 4 bases, and 10 bases lay in between. The CDR3 spans 11 residues. Germline V gives CDR1 SQVTM, CDR2 ANQGSEA. Here the CDR3 DNA reads TGCAGCGCCAGGGAGGGCACTGAAGCTTTCTTT. This encodes CSAREGTEAFF. Drawing the rest from reference TRBV29-1 and TRBJ1-1, the complete variable domain is SAVISQKPSRDICQRGTSLTIQCQVDSQVTMMFWYRQQPGQSLTLIATANQGSEATYESGFVIDKFPISRPNLTFSTLTVSNMSPEDSSIYLCSAREGTEAFFGQGTRLTVV.

This clonotype has just a few counts. V is TRBV25-1 and J is TRBJ1-5; TRBD1 might be the D (5 bases). Germline V lookup: CDR1 MGHDK, CDR2 SYGVNS. V was trimmed by 2 bases and J by 0 bases, leaving 5 bases between them. CDR3 length: 14 residues. In DNA, the CDR3 is TGTGCCAGCAGTGAAAGGGGTAGCAATCAGCCCCAGCATTTT. It yields the protein CASSERGSNQPQHF.

As to this clonotype: At one of its ends the junction is not consistent with the germline gene, which may arise from a read error. This chain links TRBV6-8 with TRBJ1-1, with 9 bases lining up with TRBD1. Germline V CDR1 and CDR2: MNHGY, SAAAGT. CDR3 length: 17 residues. CDR3 sequence: CASSPYAGTGSRTEASF. The CDR3 DNA sequence: TGTGCCAGCAGCCCTTATGCGGGGACAGGGTCGCGAACTGAAGCTTCCTTT.

This clonotype was seen more than once but under ten times. The chain employs TRBV19 and TRBJ2-5, with D perhaps given as TRBD1 or TRBD2 (5 bases each). Per germline, CDR1 LNHDA and CDR2 SQIVND (reference sequence). V was shortened by 5 bases and J by 3 bases, with 10 bases between the two germline ends. This CDR3 region has 13 residues. CDR3 bases: TGTGCCAGTAGTTTCCGGGGCGAAGAGACCCAGTACTTC. Translation gives CASSFRGEETQYF.

The rearrangement uses TRBV5-1 and TRBJ2-3; TRBD2 is a possible D gene (7 bases). Germline CDR1 reads SGHRS; CDR2 reads YFSETQ. The CDR3 has 15 amino acids. Trimming cost V 4 bases and J 6 bases, with 18 bases left between them. CDR3 amino acids: CASSPGGRVLDTQYF. For the CDR3, the DNA is TGCGCCAGCAGCCCGGGGGGCAGGGTCCTCGATACGCAGTATTTT.

The chain is built from TRBV6-5 and TRBJ1-6; the D is unclear. The CDR3 is made up of 14 amino acids. Germline-derived CDR1 and CDR2 are MNHEY and SVGAGI. Deletions cut 2 bases from V and 3 bases from J, with 5 bases between. In DNA, the CDR3 is TGTGCCAGCAGTTACAAGAACTATAATTCACCCCTCCACTTT. It specifies CASSYKNYNSPLHF.

This chain joins TRBV15 and TRBJ2-5; no definite D call. The germline V gene has CDR1 LNHNV and CDR2 YYDKDF (reference sequence). Trimming stripped 0 bases from V and 4 bases from J, with 6 bases between. The CDR3 consists of 13 residues. The CDR3 protein is CATSRERGETQYF. For the CDR3, the DNA is TGTGCCACCAGCAGAGAACGAGGAGAGACCCAGTACTTC.

This chain joins TRBV6-1 and TRBJ1-5; D gene unclear. This CDR3 is 16 amino acids long. CDR1 is MNHNS and CDR2 is SASEGT in the germline V gene. Trimming shortened V by 6 bases and J by 1 base, and 16 bases separated the two germline ends. Written as DNA, the CDR3 is TGTGCCAGCAGAAGCGGGCAGGCGCTAAGCAATCAGCCCCAGCATTTT. Its protein is CASRSGQALSNQPQHF.

This clonotype showed up many times. The genes are TRBV6-1 and TRBJ1-1; the match to TRBD1 covers 9 bases. The V segment lost 6 bases and the J segment 1 base; nucleotides outside the gene matches: 6. CDR3 length: 15 amino acids. Germline V CDR1 and CDR2: MNHNS, SASEGT. DNA for the CDR3: TGTGCCAGCAGGGACAGGGGCGCTACGAACACTGAAGCTTTCTTT. Amino acids: CASRDRGATNTEAFF.

J is TRBJ1-5 and V is TRBV6-5; 7 bases match TRBD1. Looked up from germline, CDR1 is MNHEY and CDR2 is SVGAGI. The CDR3 consists of 14 residues. J gave up 7 bases and V 6 bases, and 9 bases lay outside the gene matches. The CDR3 DNA reads TGTGCCAGCAGGGTCGACAGGGAAAGGCAGCCCCAGCATTTT. Protein product: CASRVDRERQPQHF.

The V and J genes are TRBV7-3 and TRBJ2-7; TRBD1 matches at 10 bases. The CDR3 totals 13 residues. Germline V gene lookup returns CDR1 SGHTA and CDR2 FQGTGA. J lost 8 bases, V lost 5 bases, and 6 bases had no gene match. CDR3 protein: CASSVGTGEQQYF. Written as DNA, the CDR3 is TGTGCCAGCAGCGTAGGGACAGGGGAGCAGCAGTACTTC.

This clonotype was counted many times. V usage is TRBV7-2 and J usage is TRBJ2-7; 7 positions match TRBD2. The CDR3 consists of 17 residues. In germline, CDR1 is SGHTA, CDR2 FQGNSA. V trimming: 0 bases; J trimming: 1 base; junction bases outside the gene matches: 9. The DNA for the CDR3 is TGTGCCAGCAGCTTAGCGCCCAGCGGGGTTCTTTCCTACGAGCAGTACTTC. Amino acids: CASSLAPSGVLSYEQYF. The complete variable domain, with remaining parts taken from reference TRBV7-2 and TRBJ2-7, reads GAGVSQSPSNKVTEKGKDVELRCDPISGHTALYWYRQSLGQGLEFLIYFQGNSAPDKSGLPSDRFSAERTGGSVSTLTIQRTQQEDSAVYLCASSLAPSGVLSYEQYFGPGTRLTVT.

There are a few counts of this clonotype. CDR3 nucleotides: TGTGCCAGCTCACCTACGGGCCGGGAAGGCTATGGCTACACCTTC. Translating gives CASSPTGREGYGYTF. V usage is TRBV18 and J usage is TRBJ1-2; D is unresolved. The CDR3 consists of 15 residues. Germline V gene sequence: CDR1 KGHSH, CDR2 LQKENI. The V and J ends lost 3 bases and 4 bases respectively, with 15 bases between them.

This chain connects TRBV12-3 or TRBV12-4 to TRBJ2-7; 8 bases line up with TRBD1. J was trimmed by 5 bases and V by 1 base; bases with no gene match: 4. The CDR3 contains 14 residues. CDR3 bases: TGTGCCAGCAGTTTAGTAGGACAGGGTAACGAGCAGTACTTC. This sequence encodes CASSLVGQGNEQYF.

On this clonotype: At one end the junction does not follow the germline gene, possibly because of a read error. This chain uses TRBV7-7 with TRBJ2-3; TRBD2 matches 8 bases. Germline-derived CDR1 and CDR2 are SSHAT and FNYEAQ (reference sequence). The CDR3 sequence is 15 residues long. Here the CDR3 reads CASSFNPGGTDTQYF. CDR3 in DNA: TGTGCTAGCAGCTTTAACCCGGGGGGGACAGATACGCAGTATTTT.

The gene calls are TRBV29-1 and TRBJ2-2, with 7 bases fitting TRBD1. Germline assignment: CDR1 SQVTM and CDR2 ANQGSEA. After removal of 6 bases from V and 0 bases from J, the junction contained 10 bases not matched to a gene. This CDR3 has 16 residues. CDR3 DNA: TGCAGCGTGGTTCCTCGACAGGGCGCGAACACCGGGGAGCTGTTTTTT. Its protein product is CSVVPRQGANTGELFF.

This clonotype was recorded many times. The rearrangement joins TRBV7-9 to TRBJ2-5, with D tentatively TRBD2 (7 bases). Germline CDR1 and CDR2: SEHNR and FQNEAQ (reference sequence). Trimming cost V 7 bases and J 2 bases, with 26 bases left between them. This CDR3 region has 18 residues. CDR3 residues: CASNYLKGGPMTQETQYF. CDR3 nucleotide sequence: TGTGCCAGCAACTATTTGAAGGGGGGGCCCATGACGCAAGAGACCCAGTACTTC.

The V call is TRBV14, the J call TRBJ2-7, with 8 bases matching TRBD2. V dropped 5 bases and J dropped 6; count of bases not matched to a gene: 12. The CDR3 has 15 amino acids. The germline V gene encodes CDR1 SGHDN and CDR2 FVKESK. The CDR3: CASSTTGTRMIEQYF. The CDR3 nucleotides read TGTGCCAGCAGCACCACCGGGACTAGAATGATCGAGCAGTACTTC.

This rearrangement joins TRBV27 to TRBJ1-1, with 7 bases that match TRBD1. The CDR3 spans 13 residues. V gave up 5 bases and J gave up 5 bases; unmatched junction bases: 5. Looked up from germline, CDR1 is MNHEY and CDR2 is SMNVEV (reference sequence). CDR3 in amino acids: CASSQDRETEAFF. The DNA of the CDR3 is TGTGCCAGCAGTCAAGACAGGGAAACTGAAGCTTTCTTT.

This clonotype was seen more than once but under ten times. The chain couples TRBV7-4 to TRBJ1-6; the D is unclear. The CDR3 runs to 13 residues. Looked up from germline, CDR1 is SGHVT and CDR2 is SQSDAQ. V lost 1 base and J 8 bases, leaving 6 bases between the germline ends. The CDR3, as DNA: TGTGCCAGCAGCTTAGACACTTATTCACCCCTCCACTTT. Amino acid sequence: CASSLDTYSPLHF.

The genes are TRBV12-3 or TRBV12-4 and TRBJ2-2; D is perhaps TRBD1 (5 bases). CDR3 length equals 15 residues. V was pared by 6 bases and J by 1 base, with 12 bases between. CDR3 coding DNA: TGTGCCAGCAGCTTCAGGGCGCGGAACACCGGGGAGCTGTTTTTT. This gives the protein CASSFRARNTGELFF.

The chain employs TRBV6-6 and TRBJ1-2, with D perhaps TRBD1 (5 bases). Trimming pared 2 bases from V and 5 bases from J, leaving 15 bases between. Germline V CDR1 and CDR2: MNHNY, SVGAGI (reference sequence). This CDR3 is 15 amino acids long. The CDR3 spells CASSYGGDGPYGYTF. The CDR3, as DNA: TGTGCCAGCAGTTACGGTGGGGACGGACCATATGGCTACACCTTC.

The chain has TRBV12-3 or TRBV12-4 and TRBJ2-1, with D possibly TRBD2 on 7 matching bases. The CDR3 sequence is 16 residues long. V lost 5 bases to trimming and J lost 6 bases, with 20 bases between them. The CDR3 spells CASSPTRGGGLNEQFF. DNA of the CDR3: TGTGCCAGCAGTCCGACTAGGGGGGGGGGCCTCAATGAGCAGTTCTTC.

The chain is built from TRBV3-1 and TRBJ1-2, with D possibly TRBD1 on 6 matching bases. The germline V gene has CDR1 LGHDT and CDR2 YNNKEL (reference sequence). The germline V and J ends were trimmed by 5 bases and 0 bases, with 10 bases remaining between them. The CDR3 has 14 residues. In DNA form, the CDR3 reads TGTGCCAGCAGCAAGACAGGTCCTAACTATGGCTACACCTTC. Translated, it gives CASSKTGPNYGYTF. The full variable domain, with the rest looked up from reference TRBV3-1 and TRBJ1-2, is DTAVSQTPKYLVTQMGNDKSIKCEQNLGHDTMYWYKQDSKKFLKIMFSYNNKELIINETVPNRFSPKSPDKAHLNLHINSLELGDSAVYFCASSKTGPNYGYTFGSGTRLTVV.

The chain links TRBV5-6 to TRBJ1-2; 9 nucleotides agree with TRBD1. The V gene's germline CDR1 is SGHDT and CDR2 YYEEEE. The CDR3 is made up of 16 amino acids. The ends lost 1 base at V and 7 bases at J; junction bases unmatched: 11. The CDR3 sequence: CASSLNSGTGRAGYTF. CDR3 nucleotide sequence: TGTGCCAGCAGCTTGAACTCCGGGACAGGGAGAGCTGGCTACACCTTC.

The rearrangement links TRBV10-3 to TRBJ1-1, with 9 bases identical to TRBD1. The trim removed 8 bases at V and 5 bases at J, leaving 6 bases unmatched. The CDR3 is 13 residues long. The V gene's germline CDR1 is ENHRY and CDR2 SYGVKD. As DNA, the CDR3 is TGTGCCATCCACAGGGGGCTGGGGACTGAAGCTTTCTTT. It translates to CAIHRGLGTEAFF.